This record concerns one T cell receptor (beta chain) sequence. Its specificity is unknown. The data stem from a study of synovial regulatory T cells in juvenile arthritis. Study-level points and caveats: TCR diversity was lower in inflammation-associated blood Treg cells than in other blood Treg cells. Synovial Tregs shared more CDR3 sequences with iaTregs than other blood Tregs.

Germline V CDR1 and CDR2: SGDLS, YYNGEE. The CDR3 loop spans 16 amino acids. No DNA has been recorded. Sequenced by immunoSEQ multiplex PCR; TCRdb stores in-frame clones only, minus some. The repertoire table contains 9,700 or so clones. HLA-DR+ Treg cells made up the iaTreg subset. Source material: Treg cells from blood. Subset specified: HLA-DR+ inflammation-associated blood Treg cells. The sequence was obtained from a donor younger than 30 with juvenile idiopathic arthritis. The chain joins TRBV9 to TRBJ1-2. This CDR3 reads CASSVDPTGGGYGYTF. The full variable domain, rest sourced from reference TRBV9 and TRBJ1-2, is DSGVTQTPKHLITATGQRVTLRCSPRSGDLSVYWYQQSLDQGLQFLIQYYNGEERAKGNILERFSAQQFPDLHSELNLSSLELGDSALYFCASSVDPTGGGYGYTFGSGTRLTVV.